The 20 T cell receptor beta chains below all came from one sample that was sequenced in a study of identical twins (dated by TCRdb to the mid-2010s). Libraries were built with 5' RACE. Sequenced on an Illumina HiSeq 2000. Through fastp at Q25 and MiXCR, TCRdb rebuilt clones from the public reads, retaining in-frame beta chains. For every CDR3 protein sequence, its rows merge into one entry that carries the most common genes and DNA. Recorded for this sample are 400,000 to 650,000 distinct CDR3 sequences; about 20% of them occurred a single time. Roughly 0.91% of the sample lies in the top ten. These data were also reused for a study on T cells expressing NK-cell markers.

Material for sequencing was CD4+ T cells sorted from blood. These receptors were collected from a woman between 18 and 29 years old in good health.

Here the CDR3 DNA reads TGCGCCAGCAGCCTAGAGGAGGACACTGAAGCTTTCTTT. This encodes CASSLEEDTEAFF. The chain is built from TRBV4-3 and TRBJ1-1, with no clear D. Germline V gives CDR1 LGHNA, CDR2 YSLEER. With 4 bases removed from V and 3 bases from J, the gap between germline ends came to 9 bases. The CDR3 totals 13 residues.

The chain has TRBV6-1 and TRBJ2-3; 9 bases agree with TRBD1. The CDR3 totals 16 residues. V shed 6 bases and J 3 bases; nucleotides not matched to a gene: 10. Germline-derived CDR1 and CDR2 are MNHNS and SASEGT. CDR3 residues: CASSDPGQGVTDTQYF. The CDR3 DNA sequence: TGTGCCAGCAGCGACCCGGGACAGGGTGTGACAGATACGCAGTATTTT.

This chain links TRBV11-2 with TRBJ1-6, with a possible D match to TRBD1 (5 bases). V was shortened by 6 bases and J by 5 bases, with 14 bases between the two germline ends. The CDR3 spans 15 residues. In germline, CDR1 is SGHAT, CDR2 FQNNGV. The CDR3 DNA reads TGTGCCAGCAGAAGTCCGGGACGGAATAATTCACCCCTCCACTTT. Amino acid sequence: CASRSPGRNNSPLHF.

This chain joins TRBV12-3 or TRBV12-4 and TRBJ1-2, with 9 nucleotides matching TRBD1. CDR3 size: 17 residues. V was pared by 0 bases and J by 7 bases, with 12 bases of the junction left unmatched. In nucleotides, the CDR3 is TGTGCCAGCAGTTTAGCGGCGAGGACAGGGGTGACTAGTGGCTACACCTTC. It yields the protein CASSLAARTGVTSGYTF.

At least ten counts were recorded for this clonotype. The chain has TRBV5-1 and TRBJ2-2, with D possibly called TRBD1 or TRBD2 (5 bases each). The germline V gene has CDR1 SGHRS and CDR2 YFSETQ. V was cut by 5 bases and J by 1 base, with 12 bases left in between. The CDR3 loop spans 15 amino acids. CDR3 DNA sequence: TGCGCCAGCAGAACCGGGACGGAGAACACCGGGGAGCTGTTTTTT. It is translated as CASRTGTENTGELFF.

This clonotype was detected only a few times. V and J are TRBV5-1 and TRBJ1-6, with a weak D call TRBD1 (6 bases). With 4 bases removed from V and 10 bases from J, the gap between germline ends came to 12 bases. The CDR3 length is 13 residues. Germline V lookup: CDR1 SGHRS, CDR2 YFSETQ. CDR3 DNA sequence: TGCGCCAGCAGCGCCAGGACAGCCTCACCCCTCCACTTT. It is translated as CASSARTASPLHF.

The rearrangement links TRBV20-1 to TRBJ2-1; TRBD2 matches 8 bases. Germline lookup yields CDR1 DFQATT and CDR2 SNEGSKA (reference sequence). The CDR3 loop spans 13 amino acids. The V segment lost 2 bases and the J segment 14 bases; nucleotides outside the gene matches: 11. CDR3 nucleotide sequence: TGCAGTGCTAGAATGTCTAGCGGGTTTAAGAAGTTCTTC. Protein product: CSARMSSGFKKFF.

The CDR3 loop is CSADEAGAGRNEQYF. The CDR3 DNA reads as TGCAGTGCTGATGAAGCGGGCGCTGGGAGAAACGAGCAGTACTTC. The V gene is TRBV20-1, the J gene TRBJ2-7; a weak D match, TRBD2 (6 bases). This CDR3 spans 15 amino acids. The germline CDR1 and CDR2 sequences are DFQATT and SNEGSKA (reference sequence). V was pared by 5 bases and J by 5 bases, with 22 bases between.

This clonotype was counted only a few times. V and J are TRBV5-1 and TRBJ1-2; D call uncertain. The V end lost 5 bases, the J end lost 2 bases, and 7 bases lay between the germline ends. Germline V gene data show CDR1 as SGHRS and CDR2 as YFSETQ. The CDR3 consists of 12 residues. This CDR3 reads CASRGVNYGYTF. CDR3 bases: TGCGCCAGCAGGGGAGTGAACTATGGCTACACCTTC.

This clonotype has more than one count but fewer than ten. The chain uses TRBV5-1 and TRBJ2-5; no clear D gene. The CDR3 is 13 amino acids. Germline V gene data show CDR1 as SGHRS and CDR2 as YFSETQ. V lost 1 base and J lost 4, with 8 bases in between. Written as DNA, the CDR3 is TGCGCCAGCAGCTTGAGCTTTGGAGAGACCCAGTACTTC. Amino acid sequence: CASSLSFGETQYF.

The chain joins TRBV20-1 to TRBJ2-7; TRBD1 or TRBD2 may be the D gene (7 bases each). CDR1 is DFQATT and CDR2 is SNEGSKA in the germline V gene (reference sequence). The CDR3 runs to 15 residues. Deletions cut 5 bases from V and 7 bases from J, with 24 bases between. The CDR3 protein is CSAPRPSGTAEEQYF. CDR3 coding DNA: TGCAGTGCTCCCCGGCCGAGCGGGACAGCGGAGGAGCAGTACTTC.

V and J are TRBV7-2 and TRBJ2-2; possibly TRBD1 for D (5 bases). This CDR3 contains 13 residues. The V and J ends lost 8 bases and 6 bases respectively, with 13 bases between them. Germline assignment: CDR1 SGHTA and CDR2 FQGNSA. The CDR3 sequence is CASRPSGPGELFF. In DNA form, the CDR3 reads TGTGCCAGCCGCCCATCAGGGCCCGGGGAGCTGTTTTTT.

The V gene is TRBV25-1, the J gene TRBJ1-3; no reliable D call. Trimming took off 7 bases at V and 0 bases at J, with 10 bases between the two ends. Germline V gene lookup returns CDR1 MGHDK and CDR2 SYGVNS. The CDR3 is made up of 14 amino acids. The CDR3 sequence is CASTSVDSGNTIYF. CDR3 nucleotides: TGTGCCAGCACCTCAGTGGACTCTGGAAACACCATATATTTT.

This clonotype was detected only a few times. The chain uses TRBV27 and TRBJ2-7, with D perhaps matching TRBD1 or TRBD2 (5 bases each). The V gene lost 0 bases and the J gene lost 2 bases, with 11 bases spanning the gap. Germline V lookup: CDR1 MNHEY, CDR2 SMNVEV (reference sequence). The length of the CDR3 is 15 residues. The CDR3 nucleotides read TGTGCCAGCAGTTTATCAGGGGACGGAGCCTACGAGCAGTACTTC. This translates into CASSLSGDGAYEQYF.

The gene calls are TRBV20-1 and TRBJ2-5; TRBD2 matches 13 bases. This CDR3 has 15 amino acids. The V segment lost 4 bases and the J segment 5 bases; nucleotides outside the gene matches: 7. Germline V CDR1 and CDR2: DFQATT, SNEGSKA (reference sequence). The CDR3 sequence: CSATRLAGGGETQYF. The CDR3 nucleotides are TGCAGTGCTACCCGACTAGCGGGAGGCGGGGAGACCCAGTACTTC.

The chain uses TRBV12-3 or TRBV12-4 and TRBJ2-5; D possibly uses TRBD1 or TRBD2 (7 bases each). The V end was cut by 5 bases, the J end by 5 bases, with 24 bases between. There are 17 residues in the CDR3. In nucleotides, the CDR3 is TGTGCCAGCAGTCCTCTCTCGACTGGCCAGGGGGGGGAGACCCAGTACTTC. It is translated as CASSPLSTGQGGETQYF.

This clonotype was counted between two and nine times. The chain combines TRBV7-2 with TRBJ2-6; the D gene is possibly TRBD2 (6 bases). The CDR3 contains 13 residues. CDR1 is SGHTA, CDR2 FQGNSA, per germline. V was cut by 5 bases and J by 8 bases, with 10 bases left in between. The CDR3 DNA reads TGTGCCAGCAGCGCCCGGGGGACCAACGTCCTGACTTTC. Residues: CASSARGTNVLTF.

The chain has TRBV6-1 and TRBJ2-2; D is possibly TRBD2 (5 bases). The CDR3 totals 14 residues. Trimming stripped 4 bases from V and 6 bases from J, with 12 bases between. CDR1 is MNHNS and CDR2 is SASEGT in the germline V gene. CDR3 residues: CASSAWVRAGELFF. CDR3 sequence (DNA): TGTGCCAGCAGTGCGTGGGTGCGGGCCGGGGAGCTGTTTTTT.

The J gene is TRBJ2-7, the V gene TRBV12-3 or TRBV12-4, with unresolved D. There are 12 residues in the CDR3. The V gene lost 4 bases and the J gene lost 2 bases, with 6 bases spanning the gap. CDR3 coding DNA: TGTGCCAGCAGTTGGAGCACCTACGAGCAGTACTTC. It codes for CASSWSTYEQYF.

This clonotype showed up just a few times. The genes are TRBV10-3 and TRBJ2-7, with no clear D. The CDR3 has 15 amino acids. The germline gives CDR1 ENHRY, CDR2 SYGVKD. Trimming shortened V by 0 bases and J by 5 bases, and 14 bases separated the two germline ends. The CDR3 loop is CAISESERSLDEQYF. CDR3 DNA sequence: TGTGCCATCAGTGAGTCTGAGAGGAGTTTGGACGAGCAGTACTTC.